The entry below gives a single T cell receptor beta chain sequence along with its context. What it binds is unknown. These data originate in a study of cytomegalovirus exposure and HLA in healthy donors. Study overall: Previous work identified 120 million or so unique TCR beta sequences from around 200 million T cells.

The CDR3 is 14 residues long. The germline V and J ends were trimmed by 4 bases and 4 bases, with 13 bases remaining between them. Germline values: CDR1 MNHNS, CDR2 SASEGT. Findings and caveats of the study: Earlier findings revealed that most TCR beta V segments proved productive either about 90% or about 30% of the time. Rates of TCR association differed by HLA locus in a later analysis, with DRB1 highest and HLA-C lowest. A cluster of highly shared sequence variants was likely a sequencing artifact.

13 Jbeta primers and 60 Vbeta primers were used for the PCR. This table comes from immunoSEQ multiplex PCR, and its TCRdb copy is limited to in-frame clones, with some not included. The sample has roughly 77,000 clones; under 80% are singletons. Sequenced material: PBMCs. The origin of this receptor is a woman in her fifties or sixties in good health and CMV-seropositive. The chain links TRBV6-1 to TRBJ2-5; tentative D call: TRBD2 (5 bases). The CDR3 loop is CASSVLAEGETQYF. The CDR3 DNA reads TGTGCCAGCAGTGTTTTGGCAGAGGGAGAGACCCAGTACTTC.